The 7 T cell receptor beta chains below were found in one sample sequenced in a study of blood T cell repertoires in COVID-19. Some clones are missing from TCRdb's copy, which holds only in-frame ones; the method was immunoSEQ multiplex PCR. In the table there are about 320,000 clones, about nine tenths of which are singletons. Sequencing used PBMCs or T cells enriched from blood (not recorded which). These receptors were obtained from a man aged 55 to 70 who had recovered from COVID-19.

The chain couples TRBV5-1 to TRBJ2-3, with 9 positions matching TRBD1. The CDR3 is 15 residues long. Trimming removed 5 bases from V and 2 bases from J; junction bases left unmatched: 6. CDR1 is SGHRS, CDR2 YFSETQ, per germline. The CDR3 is CASSPTGGVTDTQYF. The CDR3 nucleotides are TGCGCCAGCAGTCCGACAGGGGGGGTCACAGATACGCAGTATTTT.

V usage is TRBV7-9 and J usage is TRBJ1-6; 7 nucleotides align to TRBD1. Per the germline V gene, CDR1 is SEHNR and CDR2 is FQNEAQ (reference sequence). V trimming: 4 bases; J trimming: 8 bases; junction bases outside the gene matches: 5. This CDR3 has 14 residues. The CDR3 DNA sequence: TGTGCCAGCAGCTCCCCAGGGGGGCATTCACCCCTCCACTTT. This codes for CASSSPGGHSPLHF. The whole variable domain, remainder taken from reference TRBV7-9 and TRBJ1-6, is DTGVSQNPRHKITKRGQNVTFRCDPISEHNRLYWYRQTLGQGPEFLTYFQNEAQLEKSRLLSDRFSAERPKGSFSTLEIQRTEQGDSAMYLCASSSPGGHSPLHFGNGTRLTVT.

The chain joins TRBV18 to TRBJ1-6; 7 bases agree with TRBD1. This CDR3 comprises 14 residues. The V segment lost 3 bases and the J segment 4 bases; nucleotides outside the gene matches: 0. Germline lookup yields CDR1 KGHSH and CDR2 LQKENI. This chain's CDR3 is CASSPGQYNSPLHF. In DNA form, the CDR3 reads TGTGCCAGCTCACCGGGACAGTATAATTCACCCCTCCACTTT.

The CDR3 sequence is CASSSGRTGPSTDTQYF. The CDR3 DNA is TGTGCCAGCAGCTCCGGGCGGACAGGTCCTTCCACAGATACGCAGTATTTT. V and J are TRBV7-8 and TRBJ2-3; 7 bases match TRBD1. This CDR3 region has 17 residues. Germline V gene data show CDR1 as SGHVS and CDR2 as FQNEAQ. V dropped 4 bases and J dropped 2; count of bases not matched to a gene: 12.

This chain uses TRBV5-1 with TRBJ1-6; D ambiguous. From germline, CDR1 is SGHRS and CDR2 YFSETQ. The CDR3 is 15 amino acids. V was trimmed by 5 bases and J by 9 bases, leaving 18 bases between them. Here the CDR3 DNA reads TGCGCCAGCAGTACGGTCGGAGGTTTCGGTTCACCCCTCCACTTT. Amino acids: CASSTVGGFGSPLHF.

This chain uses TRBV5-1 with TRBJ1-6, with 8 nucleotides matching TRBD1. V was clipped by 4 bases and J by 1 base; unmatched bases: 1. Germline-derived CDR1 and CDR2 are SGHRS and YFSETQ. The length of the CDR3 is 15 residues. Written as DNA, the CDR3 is TGCGCCAGCAGCCGACAGGGGTCCTATAATTCACCCCTCCACTTT. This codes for CASSRQGSYNSPLHF.

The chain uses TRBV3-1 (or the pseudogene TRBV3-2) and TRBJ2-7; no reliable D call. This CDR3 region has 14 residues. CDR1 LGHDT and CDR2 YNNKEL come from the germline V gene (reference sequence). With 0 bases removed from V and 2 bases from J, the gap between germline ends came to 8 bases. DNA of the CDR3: TGTGCCAGCAGCCAAGATTACTCTACCTACGAGCAGTACTTC. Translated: CASSQDYSTYEQYF.